This entry lists 31 T cell receptor beta chains sequenced from one sample in a study of T-cell reconstitution after alpha-beta-depleted transplantation in children. TCRbeta library preparation incorporated unique molecular identifiers. TCRdb reanalysed the PCR reads using MiXCR and keeps one entry per CDR3 protein. The sample includes 90,000 to 100,000 distinct CDR3 sequences, roughly a quarter of them seen just once. The sample consisted of PBMCs, taken before TCRalphabeta/CD19-depleted stem cell transplant. All receptors come from a boy aged 2 to 10 with acute lymphoblastic leukemia, due to receive a stem cell transplant.

This chain links TRBV20-1 with TRBJ2-1, with 8 bases fitting TRBD1. The length of the CDR3 is 14 residues. V trimming: 2 bases; J trimming: 8 bases; junction bases outside the gene matches: 8. Looked up from germline, CDR1 is DFQATT and CDR2 is SNEGSKA (reference sequence). The CDR3 coding sequence is TGCAGTGCTAGAACAGGGGGTATATGGGATGAGCAGTTCTTC. Its protein is CSARTGGIWDEQFF.

CDR3 nucleotides: TGTGCCAGCAGCGCCATGGACGCCGTGACTGAAGCTTTCTTT. Protein product: CASSAMDAVTEAFF. V gene TRBV5-5 combines with J gene TRBJ1-1; D gene ambiguous. Trimming cost V 4 bases and J 5 bases, with 15 bases left between them. The CDR3 loop spans 14 amino acids. Germline CDR1 SGHKS, CDR2 YYEKEE (reference sequence).

The chain joins TRBV20-1 to TRBJ2-1; 7 positions agree with TRBD1. Germline assignment: CDR1 DFQATT and CDR2 SNEGSKA (reference sequence). Losses at the gene ends were 6 bases for V and 1 base for J; bases not matched to a gene: 6. The CDR3 length is 14 residues. The CDR3 sequence: CSAPQGISYNEQFF. The CDR3 nucleotides are TGCAGTGCACCACAGGGGATTTCCTACAATGAGCAGTTCTTC.

This clonotype was counted many times. The rearrangement links TRBV7-2 to TRBJ2-7, with 8 positions matching TRBD1. J lost 1 base, V lost 5 bases, and 4 bases had no gene match. The CDR3 contains 14 residues. Germline CDR1 and CDR2: SGHTA and FQGNSA. The CDR3 nucleotides read TGTGCCAGCAGCCCTAGGACAGGGTCCTACGAGCAGTACTTC. Translated: CASSPRTGSYEQYF.

The rearrangement joins TRBV5-1 to TRBJ2-3, with D tentatively TRBD2 (6 bases). Per the germline V gene, CDR1 is SGHRS and CDR2 is YFSETQ. Trimming pared 3 bases from V and 4 bases from J, leaving 15 bases between. This CDR3 is 15 amino acids long. This CDR3 reads CASSWVGGGADTQYF. DNA of the CDR3: TGCGCCAGCAGCTGGGTCGGCGGAGGGGCAGATACGCAGTATTTT.

This clonotype has only a few counts. The chain recombines TRBV12-3 or TRBV12-4 with TRBJ2-1; weak D call: TRBD2 (6 bases). Trimming shortened V by 6 bases and J by 6 bases, and 21 bases separated the two germline ends. The CDR3 extends over 16 amino acids. The CDR3 DNA follows: TGTGCCAGCAGCCCCCGAGCGGAGGGGCTGGGCAATGAGCAGTTCTTC. Translation gives CASSPRAEGLGNEQFF.

V usage is TRBV11-2 and J usage is TRBJ2-1, with D tentatively TRBD1 (5 bases). The CDR3 length is 17 residues. The V gene lost 1 base and the J gene lost 2 bases, with 15 bases spanning the gap. The germline V gene encodes CDR1 SGHAT and CDR2 FQNNGV. Written as DNA, the CDR3 is TGTGCCAGCAGCTTAGGTCTAGACAGTTGGCCCTACAATGAGCAGTTCTTC. Amino acid sequence: CASSLGLDSWPYNEQFF.

This clonotype was observed many times. This chain links TRBV5-1 with TRBJ2-7; tentatively, D is TRBD1 or TRBD2 (5 bases each). The CDR3 runs 13 residues. The germline V and J ends were trimmed by 1 base and 10 bases, with 15 bases remaining between them. Germline CDR1 and CDR2: SGHRS and YFSETQ. This CDR3 is CASSLSEKGSQYF. The CDR3 DNA reads as TGCGCCAGCAGCTTGTCGGAAAAGGGGAGCCAGTACTTC.

The sample holds a few counts of this clonotype. The chain carries TRBV28 and TRBJ2-1, with a possible D match to TRBD1 (6 bases). CDR1 is MDHEN, CDR2 SYDVKM, per germline. CDR3 length: 15 amino acids. The V end was cut by 5 bases, the J end by 3 bases, with 14 bases between. The chain's CDR3 is CASSRQGMYYNEQFF. DNA for the CDR3: TGTGCCAGCAGTCGCCAGGGGATGTACTACAATGAGCAGTTCTTC.

This CDR3 reads CASSPTGGTGNTIYF. The CDR3 nucleotides read TGTGCCAGCAGCCCAACAGGGGGTACTGGAAACACCATATATTTT. This chain joins TRBV7-2 and TRBJ1-3, with 8 bases that match TRBD1. Per germline, CDR1 SGHTA and CDR2 FQGNSA. The V gene end was trimmed by 5 bases and the J gene end by 2 bases; junction bases not matched to a gene: 5. The CDR3 covers 15 residues.

This clonotype showed up just a few times. The V and J genes are TRBV7-8 and TRBJ2-5; D unclear. The CDR3 is 15 amino acids. V shed 1 base and J shed 4 bases, with 13 bases lying between them. Germline V gene data show CDR1 as SGHVS and CDR2 as FQNEAQ. CDR3 protein: CASSLGQAAIETQYF. In DNA form, the CDR3 reads TGTGCCAGCAGCTTAGGGCAGGCGGCGATAGAGACCCAGTACTTC.

The gene calls are TRBV27 and TRBJ2-6; 8 nucleotides agree with TRBD1. Germline-derived CDR1 and CDR2 are MNHEY and SMNVEV (reference sequence). This CDR3 is built from 18 residues. The trim removed 1 base at V and 2 bases at J, leaving 7 bases unmatched. In DNA form, the CDR3 reads TGTGCCAGCAGTTTATATAGTCAGGGGGCGGCTGGGGCCAACGTCCTGACTTTC. Translated, it gives CASSLYSQGAAGANVLTF.

The chain links TRBV29-1 to TRBJ2-7; D not resolved. The CDR3 length is 11 residues. Germline loops: CDR1 SQVTM, CDR2 ANQGSEA. V lost 6 bases to trimming and J lost 6 bases, with 12 bases between them. This CDR3 reads CSVSASGEQYF. Written as DNA, the CDR3 is TGCAGCGTCTCCGCATCTGGCGAGCAGTACTTC.

The V and J genes are TRBV5-1 and TRBJ2-1, with TRBD2 matching 11 bases. Germline V gene sequence: CDR1 SGHRS, CDR2 YFSETQ. This CDR3 is 17 amino acids long. Trimming took 4 bases from V and 6 from J; bases not matched to a gene: 12. This chain's CDR3 is CASSPWGLAEGLNEQFF. In DNA form, the CDR3 reads TGCGCCAGCAGCCCCTGGGGACTAGCGGAGGGGCTCAATGAGCAGTTCTTC. Variable domain in full (rest from reference TRBV5-1 and TRBJ2-1): KAGVTQTPRYLIKTRGQQVTLSCSPISGHRSVSWYQQTPGQGLQFLFEYFSETQRNKGNFPGRFSGRQFSNSRSEMNVSTLELGDSALYLCASSPWGLAEGLNEQFFGPGTRLTVL.

This clonotype was observed a handful of times. The J gene is TRBJ2-5, the V gene TRBV5-1; 7 bases map to TRBD1. Germline CDR1 reads SGHRS; CDR2 reads YFSETQ. The CDR3 covers 15 residues. The V segment lost 4 bases and the J segment 4 bases; nucleotides outside the gene matches: 10. CDR3 residues: CASSPLEQGSETQYF. For the CDR3, the DNA is TGCGCCAGCAGCCCGCTGGAACAGGGGTCAGAGACCCAGTACTTC.

The chain uses TRBV10-3 and TRBJ1-3, with D maybe TRBD1 (5 bases). The CDR3 consists of 11 residues. With 6 bases removed from V and 8 bases from J, the gap between germline ends came to 8 bases. Per germline, CDR1 ENHRY and CDR2 SYGVKD. DNA for the CDR3: TGTGCCATCAGGCAAGGGGACACCATATATTTT. As protein: CAIRQGDTIYF.

This clonotype was recorded a few times. The V and J genes are TRBV7-2 and TRBJ2-7, with 7 bases aligning to TRBD2. Germline CDR1 reads SGHTA; CDR2 reads FQGNSA. The V segment lost 4 bases and the J segment 4 bases; nucleotides outside the gene matches: 7. The CDR3 extends over 14 amino acids. CDR3 sequence: CASSWEGRGYEQYF. The DNA for the CDR3 is TGTGCCAGCAGCTGGGAGGGTCGAGGTTACGAGCAGTACTTC.

V is TRBV7-2 and J is TRBJ2-1; D gene ambiguous. Germline CDR1 and CDR2: SGHTA and FQGNSA. CDR3 length equals 15 residues. V lost 5 bases to trimming and J lost 4 bases, with 15 bases between them. The CDR3 sequence: CASSPIRAGYNEQFF. The CDR3 DNA follows: TGTGCCAGCAGCCCCATTAGGGCCGGTTACAATGAGCAGTTCTTC.

This chain joins TRBV20-1 and TRBJ1-5; D unclear. Germline V gene data show CDR1 as DFQATT and CDR2 as SNEGSKA (reference sequence). The V and J ends lost 2 bases and 3 bases respectively, with 8 bases between them. The CDR3 runs 13 residues. CDR3 bases: TGCAGTGCTAGATCCGGGTACAATCAGCCCCAGCATTTT. This encodes CSARSGYNQPQHF.

This clonotype was counted only a few times. V and J are TRBV11-2 and TRBJ2-1; 9 nucleotides line up with TRBD1. The germline V gene has CDR1 SGHAT and CDR2 FQNNGV. This CDR3 has 19 amino acids. V lost 1 base to trimming and J lost 12 bases; unmatched junction nucleotides: 22. The CDR3 DNA reads TGTGCCAGCAGCTTAGGACAGGGGGTCACGAAACCTCAACATTACGGGCAGTTCTTC. This codes for CASSLGQGVTKPQHYGQFF.

The chain joins TRBV4-2 to TRBJ2-7; possibly TRBD2 for D (5 bases). V was pared by 4 bases and J by 6 bases, with 13 bases between. The CDR3 totals 13 residues. Germline assignment: CDR1 LGHNA and CDR2 YNFKEQ. The CDR3 is CASSPRPRGEQYF. The CDR3 DNA is TGTGCCAGCAGCCCCAGGCCCCGGGGCGAGCAGTACTTC.

The J gene is TRBJ2-7, the V gene TRBV20-1; 10 bases are shared with TRBD1. The CDR3 is made up of 16 amino acids. CDR1 is DFQATT, CDR2 SNEGSKA, per germline (reference sequence). The CDR3 here is CSLRGQGTGGIYEQYF. CDR3 bases: TGCAGCTTAAGGGGACAGGGGACGGGAGGGATCTACGAGCAGTACTTC.

This clonotype was recorded at least ten times. V gene TRBV7-2 combines with J gene TRBJ2-1; possible D gene TRBD1, 5 bases. V was cut by 1 base and J by 3 bases, with 7 bases left in between. The CDR3 extends over 14 amino acids. The germline gives CDR1 SGHTA, CDR2 FQGNSA. CDR3 protein: CASSLGQLYNEQFF. The DNA for the CDR3 is TGTGCCAGCAGCTTAGGACAGCTCTACAATGAGCAGTTCTTC.

The chain couples TRBV27 to TRBJ2-7; 8 bases are shared with TRBD1. The V gene end was trimmed by 7 bases and the J gene end by 4 bases; junction bases not matched to a gene: 18. Germline assignment: CDR1 MNHEY and CDR2 SMNVEV (reference sequence). There are 17 residues in the CDR3. CDR3 amino acids: CASTQRAGGLRWYEQYF. CDR3 DNA sequence: TGTGCCAGCACCCAAAGGGCAGGGGGCCTCCGTTGGTACGAGCAGTACTTC.

The chain carries TRBV6-2 or TRBV6-3 and TRBJ1-5; D unclear. Germline lookup yields CDR1 MNHEY and CDR2 SVGEGT. V lost 6 bases to trimming and J lost 1 base, with 4 bases between them. The CDR3 consists of 12 residues. The CDR3 spells CASRKSNQPQHF. CDR3 nucleotide sequence: TGTGCCAGCAGGAAAAGCAATCAGCCCCAGCATTTT.

The chain links TRBV6-2 or TRBV6-3 to TRBJ2-6, with D hard to call. V was pared by 6 bases and J by 0 bases, with 9 bases between. This CDR3 comprises 15 residues. Germline V CDR1 and CDR2: MNHEY, SVGEGT. The CDR3 sequence: CASSFRPSGANVLTF. DNA of the CDR3: TGTGCCAGCAGCTTCCGTCCCTCTGGGGCCAACGTCCTGACTTTC.

This chain connects TRBV6-2 or TRBV6-3 to TRBJ1-2; possible D gene TRBD1, 6 bases. CDR3 length: 15 amino acids. From germline, CDR1 is MNHEY and CDR2 SVGEGT. Trimming removed 2 bases at V and 2 bases at J, with 12 bases between. The CDR3 spells CASSYGQGRNYGYTF. The DNA for the CDR3 is TGTGCCAGCAGTTACGGGCAGGGGAGGAACTATGGCTACACCTTC.

This clonotype was seen a few times. The J gene is TRBJ2-1, the V gene TRBV12-3 or TRBV12-4, with D possibly called TRBD1 or TRBD2 (5 bases each). The V end was cut by 7 bases, the J end by 9 bases, with 10 bases between. The CDR3 runs 11 residues. The CDR3 loop is CASTGASEQFF. The DNA of the CDR3 is TGTGCCAGCACCGGGGCTAGTGAGCAGTTCTTC.

V usage is TRBV5-1 and J usage is TRBJ1-3; a possible D gene is TRBD1 (6 bases). This CDR3 is built from 16 residues. The germline gives CDR1 SGHRS, CDR2 YFSETQ. Trimming took 4 bases from V and 4 from J, leaving 18 bases between them. The CDR3 reads CASSLAPGDVGNTIYF. The CDR3 DNA follows: TGCGCCAGCAGCCTCGCACCAGGGGACGTCGGAAACACCATATATTTT. The variable domain in full, completed from reference TRBV5-1 and TRBJ1-3, reads KAGVTQTPRYLIKTRGQQVTLSCSPISGHRSVSWYQQTPGQGLQFLFEYFSETQRNKGNFPGRFSGRQFSNSRSEMNVSTLELGDSALYLCASSLAPGDVGNTIYFGEGSWLTVV.

This clonotype was found a few times. This rearrangement joins TRBV4-1 to TRBJ2-7; TRBD1 matches at 9 bases. The V segment lost 1 base and the J segment 6 bases; nucleotides outside the gene matches: 13. The CDR3 is 17 amino acids. In germline, CDR1 is MGHRA, CDR2 YSYEKL. The chain's CDR3 is CASSQVGGTGNGGEQYF. The CDR3 bases are TGCGCCAGCAGCCAAGTCGGGGGGACAGGGAATGGTGGCGAGCAGTACTTC.

This clonotype was seen a few times. The V gene is TRBV7-2, the J gene TRBJ2-1; D may be TRBD1 or TRBD2 (5 bases each). V was trimmed by 0 bases and J by 4 bases, leaving 10 bases between them. Germline CDR1 and CDR2: SGHTA and FQGNSA. CDR3 length: 15 amino acids. The CDR3: CASSLAHGAYNEQFF. CDR3 coding DNA: TGTGCCAGCAGCTTAGCCCACGGGGCATACAATGAGCAGTTCTTC.